This TCR beta chain was recovered during a study of cytomegalovirus exposure and HLA in healthy donors. General study findings and limits: Most TCR beta V segments were productive about 90% or about 30% of the time in an earlier analysis.

This clone is a singleton in its sample. Its antigen remains unidentified. Primers included in the PCR were 60 Vbeta and 13 Jbeta primers. Method: immunoSEQ multiplex PCR; TCRdb's copy keeps in-frame clones and lacks some. The table records 95,000 to 100,000 clones, 65% to 80% of them present only once. This clonotype was sampled from a woman between 35 and 50 years old in good health and CMV-seronegative. Sequenced material: PBMCs.

The CDR3 here is CASSPEGLAGVYEQYF. CDR3 DNA sequence: TGTGCCAGTAGTCCGGAAGGACTAGCGGGAGTCTACGAGCAGTACTTC. The chain couples TRBV19 to TRBJ2-5; 13 positions match TRBD2. Judging by the DNA end, TRBJ2-7 fits better; the J call may be wrong. Per the germline V gene, CDR1 is LNHDA and CDR2 is SQIVND (reference sequence). This CDR3 has 16 residues.